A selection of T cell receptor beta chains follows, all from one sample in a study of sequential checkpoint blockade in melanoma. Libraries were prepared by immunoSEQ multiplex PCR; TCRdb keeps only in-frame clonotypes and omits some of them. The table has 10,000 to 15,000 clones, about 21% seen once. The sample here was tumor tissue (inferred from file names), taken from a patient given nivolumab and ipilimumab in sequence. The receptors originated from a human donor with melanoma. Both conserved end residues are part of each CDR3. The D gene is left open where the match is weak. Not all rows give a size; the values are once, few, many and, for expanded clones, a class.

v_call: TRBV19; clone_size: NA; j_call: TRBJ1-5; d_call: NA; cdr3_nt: TGTGCCAGTAGTACCTGGGGAGGTGAAGGCAATCAGCCCCAGCATTTT; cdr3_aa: CASSTWGGEGNQPQHF
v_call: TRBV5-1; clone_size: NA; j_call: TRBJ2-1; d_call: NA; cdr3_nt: TGCGCCAGCAGCCAAGATGCTCGGAGCGTCGGGGAGTTCTTC; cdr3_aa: CASSQDARSVGEFF
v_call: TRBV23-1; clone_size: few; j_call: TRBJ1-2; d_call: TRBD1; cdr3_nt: TGCGCCAGCAGCTTGTTGGGGACAGGGTACCGCTACACCTTC; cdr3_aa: CASSLLGTGYRYTF
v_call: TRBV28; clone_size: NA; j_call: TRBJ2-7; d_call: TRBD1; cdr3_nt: TGTGCCAGCAGTTTGGGACCCGGGACAGAAAGCTACGAGCAGTACTTC; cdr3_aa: CASSLGPGTESYEQYF
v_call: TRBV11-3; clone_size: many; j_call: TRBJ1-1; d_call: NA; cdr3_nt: TGTGCCAGCAGGAGAGAGACCATGAACACTGAAGCTTTCTTT; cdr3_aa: CASRRETMNTEAFF
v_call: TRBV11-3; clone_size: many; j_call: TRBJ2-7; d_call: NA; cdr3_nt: TGTGCCAGCAGTCCGGACGGGGCACCCTACGAGCAGTACTTC; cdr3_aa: CASSPDGAPYEQYF
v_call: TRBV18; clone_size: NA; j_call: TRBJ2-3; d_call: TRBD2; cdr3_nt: TGTGCCAGCTCACCAGGAACCCCAACTTTTGGACTAGCGGTTACAGATACGCAGTATTTT; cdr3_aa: CASSPGTPTFGLAVTDTQYF
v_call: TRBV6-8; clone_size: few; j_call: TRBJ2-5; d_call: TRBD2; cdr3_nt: TGTGCCAGTACTAGCGGAAGACTTCAAGAGACCCAGTACTTC; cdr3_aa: CASTSGRLQETQYF
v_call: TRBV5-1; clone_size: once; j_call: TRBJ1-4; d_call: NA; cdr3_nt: TGCGCCAGCAGCTTGGATCCAGGGGTGGATGAAAAACTGTTTTTT; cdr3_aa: CASSLDPGVDEKLFF
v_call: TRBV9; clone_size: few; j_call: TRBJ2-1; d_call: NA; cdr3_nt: TGTGCCAGCAGCGTAGCCCCTTTCGGGGCTCCCGAAAATGAGCAGTTCTTC; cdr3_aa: CASSVAPFGAPENEQFF
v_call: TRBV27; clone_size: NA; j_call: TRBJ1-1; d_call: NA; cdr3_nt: TGTGCCAGCAGTTTTATCGCAGGGACGGCTTTCTTT; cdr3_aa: CASSFIAGTAFF
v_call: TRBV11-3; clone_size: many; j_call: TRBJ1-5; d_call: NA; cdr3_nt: TGTGCCAGCAGCATAAGAGGAAGCAATCAGCCCCAGCATTTT; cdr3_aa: CASSIRGSNQPQHF
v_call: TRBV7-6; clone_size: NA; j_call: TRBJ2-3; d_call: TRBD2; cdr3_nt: TGTGCTAGCAGCTCCGGACTAGCGGGGTCAGATACGCAGTATTTT; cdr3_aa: CASSSGLAGSDTQYF
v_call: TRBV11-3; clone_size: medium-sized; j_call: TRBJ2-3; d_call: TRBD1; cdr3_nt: TGTGCCAGCAGCCCCGGCGGACCGGGACAGGGCACAGATACGCAGTATTTT; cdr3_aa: CASSPGGPGQGTDTQYF
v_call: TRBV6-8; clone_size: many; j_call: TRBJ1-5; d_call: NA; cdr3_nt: TGTGCCAGCAGTTACTCGAGTCTGGGAGGTCAGCCCCAGCATTTT; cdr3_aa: CASSYSSLGGQPQHF
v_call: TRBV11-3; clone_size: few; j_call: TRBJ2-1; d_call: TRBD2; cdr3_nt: TGTGCCAGCAGCTTAGGCACCGTCGGGGGGGCAGTTGAGCAGTTCTTC; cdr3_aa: CASSLGTVGGAVEQFF
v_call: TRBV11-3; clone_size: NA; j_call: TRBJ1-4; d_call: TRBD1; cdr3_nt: TGTGCCAGCAGGCCGAACAAGGGGGCGGCGCTTGAAAAACTGTTTTTT; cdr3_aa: CASRPNKGAALEKLFF
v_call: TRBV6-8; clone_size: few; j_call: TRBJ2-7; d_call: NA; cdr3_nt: TGTGCCAGCAGTTACGCGGGACAGAGCTCCTACGAGCAGTACTTC; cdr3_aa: CASSYAGQSSYEQYF
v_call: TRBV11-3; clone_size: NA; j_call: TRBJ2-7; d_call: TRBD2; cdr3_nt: TGTGCCAGCTCAATAGCGGGAGTAGGCTACGAGCAGTACTTC; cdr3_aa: CASSIAGVGYEQYF
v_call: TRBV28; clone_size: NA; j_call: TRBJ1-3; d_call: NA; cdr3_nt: TGTGCCAGCAGTTACCGGTCTGGAAACACCATATATTTT; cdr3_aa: CASSYRSGNTIYF
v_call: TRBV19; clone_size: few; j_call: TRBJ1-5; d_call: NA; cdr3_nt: TGTGCCAGTAGTCACAGGGAGGGCAATCAGCCCCAGCATTTT; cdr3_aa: CASSHREGNQPQHF
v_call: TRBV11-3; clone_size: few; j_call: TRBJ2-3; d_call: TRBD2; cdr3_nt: TGTGCCAGCAGCTTAGGAGGTAGCGGGGTTAGAGATACGCAGTATTTT; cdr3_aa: CASSLGGSGVRDTQYF
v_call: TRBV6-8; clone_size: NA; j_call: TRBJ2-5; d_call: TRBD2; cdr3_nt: TGTGCCAGCACCCGTCTAGCGGGGGCAGTTGAGACCCAGTACTTC; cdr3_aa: CASTRLAGAVETQYF
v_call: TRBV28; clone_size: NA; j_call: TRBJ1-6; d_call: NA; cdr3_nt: TGTGCCAGCAGTTTATTCGGGGTATCACCCCTCCACTTT; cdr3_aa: CASSLFGVSPLHF
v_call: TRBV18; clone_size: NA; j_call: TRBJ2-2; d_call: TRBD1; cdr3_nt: TGTGCCAGCTCAACAGGGGGCGCGTGGACCGGGGAGCTGTTTTTT; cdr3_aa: CASSTGGAWTGELFF
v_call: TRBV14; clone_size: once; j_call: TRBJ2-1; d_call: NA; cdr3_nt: TGTGCCAGCAGCCAAATGTACGGGGGAGATACCTACAATGAGCAGTTCTTC; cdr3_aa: CASSQMYGGDTYNEQFF
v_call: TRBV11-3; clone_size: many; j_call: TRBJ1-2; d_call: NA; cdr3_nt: TGTGCCAGCAGCTCGGGGGCAGGGGACAACGGCTATGGCTACACCTTC; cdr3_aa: CASSSGAGDNGYGYTF
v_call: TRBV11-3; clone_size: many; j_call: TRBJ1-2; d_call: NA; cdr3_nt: TGTGCCAGCAGGACCCGGGTTTCGGAATATGGCTACACCTTC; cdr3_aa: CASRTRVSEYGYTF
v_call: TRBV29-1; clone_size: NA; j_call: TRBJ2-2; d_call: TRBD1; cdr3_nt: TGCAGCCGGACCCAGGACAGGCCCCACACCGGGGAGCTGTTTTTT; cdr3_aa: CSRTQDRPHTGELFF
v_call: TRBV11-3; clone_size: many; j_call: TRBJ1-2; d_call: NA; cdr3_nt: TGTGCCAGCAGTGAGGGGCAGGGGCACTATGGCTACACCTTC; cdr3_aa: CASSEGQGHYGYTF
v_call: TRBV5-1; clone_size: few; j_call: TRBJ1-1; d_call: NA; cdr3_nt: TGCGCCAGCAGCCAAGGGCGAACGGTAAACACTGAAGCTTTCTTT; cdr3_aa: CASSQGRTVNTEAFF
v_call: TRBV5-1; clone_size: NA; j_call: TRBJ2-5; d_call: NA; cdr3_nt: TGCGCCAGCAGCTTGGAAGTCGGGTCTCCGGAGACCCAGTACTTC; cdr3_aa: CASSLEVGSPETQYF
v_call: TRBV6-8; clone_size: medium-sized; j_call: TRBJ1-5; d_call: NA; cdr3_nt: TGTGCCAGCAGTGATACAGGGCTAGGCAATCAGCCCCAGCATTTT; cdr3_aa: CASSDTGLGNQPQHF
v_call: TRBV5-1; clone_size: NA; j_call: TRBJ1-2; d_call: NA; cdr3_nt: TGCGCCAGCAGCCCCCTCGGGGGGGCGAACTATGGCTACACCTTC; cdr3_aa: CASSPLGGANYGYTF
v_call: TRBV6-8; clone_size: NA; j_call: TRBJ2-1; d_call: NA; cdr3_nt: TGTGCCAGCAGTTACTCGAAGTCCGCTTACAATGAGCAGTTCTTC; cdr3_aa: CASSYSKSAYNEQFF
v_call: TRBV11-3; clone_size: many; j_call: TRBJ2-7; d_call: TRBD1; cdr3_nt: TGTGCCAGCAGCTCCCGGGACAGTACCTACGAGCAGTACTTC; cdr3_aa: CASSSRDSTYEQYF
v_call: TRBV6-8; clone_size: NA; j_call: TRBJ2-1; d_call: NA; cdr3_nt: TGTGCCAGCAGCCCACTAGGACACTACAATGAGCAGTTCTTC; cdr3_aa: CASSPLGHYNEQFF
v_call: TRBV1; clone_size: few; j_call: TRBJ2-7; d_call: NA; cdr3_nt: TGCGCCAGCAGCCAAGACCTGGGGTCCTACGAGCAGTACTTC; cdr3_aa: CASSQDLGSYEQYF
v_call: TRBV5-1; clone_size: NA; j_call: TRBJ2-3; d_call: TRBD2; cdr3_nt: TGCGCCAGCAGCGAAGGGGGACTAGCGGCACTCACAGATACGCAGTATTTT; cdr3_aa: CASSEGGLAALTDTQYF
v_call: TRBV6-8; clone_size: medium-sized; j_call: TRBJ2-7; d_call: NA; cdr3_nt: TGTGCCAGCAGTTACGGGGGAGATCGGGCCTACGAGCAGTACTTC; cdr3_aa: CASSYGGDRAYEQYF
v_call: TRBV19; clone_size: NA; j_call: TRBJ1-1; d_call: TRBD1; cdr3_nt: TGTGCCAGCGACAGGGGAGAAGGTGAAGCTTTCTTT; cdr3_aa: CASDRGEGEAFF
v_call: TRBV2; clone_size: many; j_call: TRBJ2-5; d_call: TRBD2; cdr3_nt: TGTGCCAGCAGGCCACCGGGACTAGCGGGGGGAGGGACCCAGTACTTC; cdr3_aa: CASRPPGLAGGGTQYF
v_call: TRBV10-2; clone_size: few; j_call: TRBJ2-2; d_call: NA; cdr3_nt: TGCGCCAGCAGGTCCGCAGGGTACACCGGGGAGCTGTTTTTT; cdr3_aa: CASRSAGYTGELFF